The 15 T cell receptor beta chains presented below share a single source sample, sequenced in a study of identical twins. One entry per CDR3 protein results from TCRdb running MiXCR on the 5' RACE reads. Of more than 200,000 distinct CDR3 sequences in the sample, approximately 9% were seen once. Sequencing input: memory (CD45RO+) T cells sorted from blood. The receptors were gathered from a young woman in good health.

This clonotype was seen more than once but under ten times. The chain employs TRBV29-1 and TRBJ2-1; 7 bases fit TRBD1. V gave up 6 bases and J gave up 3 bases; unmatched junction bases: 5. Germline-derived CDR1 and CDR2 are SQVTM and ANQGSEA. This CDR3 contains 13 residues. The CDR3 is CSVGTGDYNEQFF. Here the CDR3 DNA reads TGCAGCGTGGGAACAGGGGACTACAATGAGCAGTTCTTC.

The chain combines TRBV27 with TRBJ2-7, with 11 bases that match TRBD1. V trimming: 6 bases; J trimming: 3 bases; junction bases outside the gene matches: 7. Germline V CDR1 and CDR2: MNHEY, SMNVEV (reference sequence). This CDR3 region has 15 residues. The DNA of the CDR3 is TGTGCCAGCAGCTTCGGGACAGGGGGTATCTACGAGCAGTACTTC. It codes for CASSFGTGGIYEQYF.

In its sample, this clonotype was seen a few times. V usage is TRBV25-1 and J usage is TRBJ1-6; D call uncertain. Germline values: CDR1 MGHDK, CDR2 SYGVNS. V was trimmed by 9 bases and J by 3 bases, leaving 9 bases between them. This CDR3 has 13 amino acids. For the CDR3, the DNA is TGTGCCAGTCAGACCTTCTATAATTCACCCCTCCACTTT. Its translation: CASQTFYNSPLHF.

The chain combines TRBV12-3 or TRBV12-4 with TRBJ1-5; D possibly corresponds to TRBD1 (6 bases). Trimming shortened V by 6 bases and J by 7 bases, and 10 bases separated the two germline ends. This CDR3 comprises 12 residues. The CDR3 DNA reads TGTGCCAGCAGAAAGGACAGCCAGCCCCAGCATTTT. It translates to CASRKDSQPQHF.

This chain links TRBV20-1 with TRBJ2-7; 9 bases map to TRBD1. The CDR3 covers 14 residues. Germline V gene data show CDR1 as DFQATT and CDR2 as SNEGSKA (reference sequence). V was pared by 5 bases and J by 7 bases, with 12 bases of the junction left unmatched. The CDR3 protein is CSAHPGTGLEEQYF. DNA for the CDR3: TGCAGTGCTCATCCCGGGACAGGGCTTGAAGAGCAGTACTTC.

This chain uses TRBV6-6 with TRBJ2-2, with D possibly matching TRBD2 (5 bases). CDR3 length: 12 residues. The germline V gene has CDR1 MNHNY and CDR2 SVGAGI (reference sequence). Between the trimmed V and J ends, which lost 5 bases and 6 bases, there was a span of 7 bases. Written as DNA, the CDR3 is TGTGCCAGCAGTAGGGAGTCCGGGGAGCTGTTTTTT. Its translation is CASSRESGELFF.

This chain links TRBV5-5 with TRBJ1-2, with D possibly TRBD1 on 5 matching bases. The CDR3 is 16 amino acids. CDR1 and CDR2 from the germline V gene are SGHKS and YYEKEE (reference sequence). Trimming took off 0 bases at V and 4 bases at J, with 16 bases between the two ends. The CDR3 here is CASSLAFGNGGYGYTF. The DNA for the CDR3 is TGTGCCAGCAGCTTGGCCTTCGGCAACGGGGGCTATGGCTACACCTTC.

The rearrangement joins TRBV7-2 to TRBJ2-5; no clear D gene. Trimming removed 5 bases from V and 5 bases from J, with 15 bases in between. Germline V gene lookup returns CDR1 SGHTA and CDR2 FQGNSA. The CDR3 totals 14 residues. CDR3 loop: CASSPYAGLETQYF. CDR3 bases: TGTGCCAGCAGCCCCTACGCTGGTCTGGAGACCCAGTACTTC.

This clonotype was observed a single time. This may stem from a read error, because a much larger clone lies one nucleotide away. The CDR3 DNA is TGCGCCAGCGCCCGGGACAATTCCTACGAGCAGTACTTC. It codes for CASARDNSYEQYF. The V gene is TRBV5-1, the J gene TRBJ2-7; TRBD1 might be the D (6 bases). The CDR3 has 13 amino acids. Germline CDR1 is SGHRS and CDR2 is YFSETQ. Trimming removed 7 bases at V and 1 base at J, with 12 bases between.

This clonotype has a handful of counts. The chain has TRBV20-1 and TRBJ2-7, with TRBD2 identical over 11 bases. Germline V CDR1 and CDR2: DFQATT, SNEGSKA (reference sequence). The CDR3 totals 15 residues. V lost 6 bases to trimming and J lost 3 bases; unmatched junction nucleotides: 10. CDR3 DNA: TGCAGTGCACTGGGGACTAGCGGATCTCTCTACGAGCAGTACTTC. It encodes CSALGTSGSLYEQYF.

The table lists this clonotype with many counts. CDR3 loop: CASSDRTGRNTEAFF. DNA of the CDR3: TGTGCCAGCAGCGATAGGACCGGGCGGAACACTGAAGCTTTCTTT. This chain connects TRBV7-9 to TRBJ1-1; D is ambiguous. Germline CDR1 and CDR2: SEHNR and FQNEAQ (reference sequence). V was cut by 5 bases and J by 1 base, with 14 bases left in between. This CDR3 comprises 15 residues.

This clonotype showed up just a few times. V usage is TRBV4-3 and J usage is TRBJ2-3; possible D gene TRBD1, 5 bases. CDR3 length equals 16 residues. The V and J ends lost 6 bases and 1 base respectively, with 17 bases between them. Germline CDR1 reads LGHNA; CDR2 reads YSLEER. The CDR3: CASSRQGAPGTDTQYF. The CDR3 DNA sequence: TGCGCCAGCAGTCGACAAGGGGCACCCGGCACAGATACGCAGTATTTT.

This clonotype has ten or more counts. This chain connects TRBV18 to TRBJ2-5; D call uncertain. There are 12 residues in the CDR3. Trimming removed 5 bases at V and 4 bases at J, with 8 bases between. The germline gives CDR1 KGHSH, CDR2 LQKENI. CDR3 loop: CASSEDRETQYF. CDR3 DNA: TGTGCCAGCTCAGAGGATAGAGAGACCCAGTACTTC.

A few counts support this clonotype. A single base separates this from a much larger clone, so it may be a read error. CDR3 coding DNA: TGTGCTAGTGTTTTAACACGCACCGGGGAGCTGTTTTTT. This gives the protein CASVLTRTGELFF. The chain joins TRBV12-5 to TRBJ2-2, with D uncertain. V was cut by 7 bases and J by 4 bases, with 10 bases left in between. The length of the CDR3 is 13 residues. Germline V gene lookup returns CDR1 LGHNT and CDR2 FRNRAP. Supplemented by reference TRBV12-5 and TRBJ2-2, the full variable domain reads DARVTQTPRHKVTEMGQEVTMRCQPILGHNTVFWYRQTMMQGLELLAYFRNRAPLDDSGMPKDRFSAEMPDATLATLKIQPSEPRDSAVYFCASVLTRTGELFFGEGSRLTVL.

This clonotype appeared a few times. The V and J genes are TRBV4-3 and TRBJ1-2; D remains unclear. This CDR3 comprises 14 residues. CDR1 is LGHNA, CDR2 YSLEER, per germline. V lost 0 bases to trimming and J lost 4 bases, with 9 bases between them. The CDR3 region has the DNA TGCGCCAGCAGCCAAGAGGGTAGGGCCTATGGCTACACCTTC. Its translation is CASSQEGRAYGYTF.